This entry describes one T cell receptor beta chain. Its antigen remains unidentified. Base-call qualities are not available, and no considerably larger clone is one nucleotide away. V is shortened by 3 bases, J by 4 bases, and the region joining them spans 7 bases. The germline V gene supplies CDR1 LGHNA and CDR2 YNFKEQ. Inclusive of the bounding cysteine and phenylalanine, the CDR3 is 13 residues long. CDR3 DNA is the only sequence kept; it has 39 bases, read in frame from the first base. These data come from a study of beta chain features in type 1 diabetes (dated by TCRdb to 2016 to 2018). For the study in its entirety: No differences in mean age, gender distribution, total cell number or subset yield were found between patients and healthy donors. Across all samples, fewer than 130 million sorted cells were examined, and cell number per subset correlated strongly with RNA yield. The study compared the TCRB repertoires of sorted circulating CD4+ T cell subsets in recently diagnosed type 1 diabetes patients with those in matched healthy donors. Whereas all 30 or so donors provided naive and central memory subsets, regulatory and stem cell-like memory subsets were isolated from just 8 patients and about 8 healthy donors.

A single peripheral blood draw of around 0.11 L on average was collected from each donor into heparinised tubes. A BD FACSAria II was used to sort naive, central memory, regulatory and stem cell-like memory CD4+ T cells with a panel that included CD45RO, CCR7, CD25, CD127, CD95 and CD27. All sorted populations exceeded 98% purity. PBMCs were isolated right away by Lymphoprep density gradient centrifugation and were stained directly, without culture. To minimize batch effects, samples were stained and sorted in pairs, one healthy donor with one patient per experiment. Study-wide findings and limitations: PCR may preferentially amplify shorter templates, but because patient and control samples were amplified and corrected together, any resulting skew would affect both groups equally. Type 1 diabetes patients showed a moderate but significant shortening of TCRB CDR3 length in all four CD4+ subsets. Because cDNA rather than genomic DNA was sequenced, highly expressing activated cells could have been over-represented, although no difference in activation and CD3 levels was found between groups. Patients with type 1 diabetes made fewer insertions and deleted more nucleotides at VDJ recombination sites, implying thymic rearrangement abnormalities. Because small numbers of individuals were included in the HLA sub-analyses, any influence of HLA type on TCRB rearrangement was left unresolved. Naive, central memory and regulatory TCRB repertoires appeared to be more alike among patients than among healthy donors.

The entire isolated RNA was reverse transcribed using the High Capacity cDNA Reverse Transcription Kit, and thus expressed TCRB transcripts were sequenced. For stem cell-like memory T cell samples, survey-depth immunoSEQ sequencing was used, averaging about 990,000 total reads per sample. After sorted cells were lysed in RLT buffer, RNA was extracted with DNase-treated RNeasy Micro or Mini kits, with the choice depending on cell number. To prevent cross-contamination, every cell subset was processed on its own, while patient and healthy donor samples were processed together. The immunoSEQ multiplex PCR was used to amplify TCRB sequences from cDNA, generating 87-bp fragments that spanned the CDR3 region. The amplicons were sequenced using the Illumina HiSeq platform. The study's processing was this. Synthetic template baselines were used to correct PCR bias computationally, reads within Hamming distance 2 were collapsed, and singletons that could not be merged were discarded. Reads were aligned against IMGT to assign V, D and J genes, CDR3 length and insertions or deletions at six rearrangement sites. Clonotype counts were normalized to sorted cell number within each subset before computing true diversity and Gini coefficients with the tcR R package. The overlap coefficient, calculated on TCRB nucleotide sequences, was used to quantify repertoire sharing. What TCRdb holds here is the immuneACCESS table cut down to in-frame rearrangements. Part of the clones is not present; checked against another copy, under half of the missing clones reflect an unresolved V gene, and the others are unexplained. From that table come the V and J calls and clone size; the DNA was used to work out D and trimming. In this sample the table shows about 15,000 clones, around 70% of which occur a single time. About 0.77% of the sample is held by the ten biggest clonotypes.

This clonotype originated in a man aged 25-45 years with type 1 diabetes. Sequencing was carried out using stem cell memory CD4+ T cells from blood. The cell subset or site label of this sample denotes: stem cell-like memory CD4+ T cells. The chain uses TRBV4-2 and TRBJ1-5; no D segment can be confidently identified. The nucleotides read TGTGCCAGCAGCCACCGGGAAAATCAGCCCCAGCATTTT. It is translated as CASSHRENQPQHF.